What follows are 9 T cell receptor beta chains derived from one specimen sequenced in a study of blood T cell repertoires in COVID-19 (dated by TCRdb to 2020 to 2022). The protocol used for the library was the immunoSEQ multiplex PCR assay. The immuneACCESS repertoire file appears here via TCRdb, limited to in-frame rearrangements. These files lack a portion of the clones; in checked studies, under half of the deficit traces to unresolved V genes, and the cause of the others is not known. The sample profile shows 200,000 to 250,000 clones; around 83% of them were found once. The biggest ten clones account for around 7.2% of the sample. The sequencing sample was made of peripheral blood. Every receptor here comes from a woman aged 45-60 years with acute or convalescent COVID-19.

This clone was observed many times. V is TRBV4-1 and J is TRBJ2-2, with 14 bases matching TRBD2. The CDR3 runs 17 residues. V lost 4 bases, J lost 5 bases, and 6 bases stayed unmatched. The germline gives CDR1 MGHRA, CDR2 YSYEKL. CDR3 residues: CASSRGLAGGETGELFF. Here the CDR3 DNA reads TGCGCCAGCAGCCGTGGACTAGCGGGAGGAGAGACCGGGGAGCTGTTTTTT.

The rearrangement joins TRBV28 to TRBJ2-1; TRBD2 matches 9 bases. This CDR3 has 17 amino acids. V dropped 6 bases and J dropped 7; count of bases not matched to a gene: 16. CDR1 is MDHEN and CDR2 is SYDVKM in the germline V gene. The CDR3 coding sequence is TGTGCCAGCAGCCCCAATTTAGGGCGGGGGGGCAAGAATGAGCAGTTCTTC. This codes for CASSPNLGRGGKNEQFF.

This clone was picked up one time. The chain has TRBV27 and TRBJ2-1; perhaps TRBD1 as D (5 bases). The germline gives CDR1 MNHEY, CDR2 SMNVEV (reference sequence). Between the trimmed V and J ends, which lost 5 bases and 5 bases, there was a span of 16 bases. The CDR3 spans 15 residues. CDR3 residues: CASSLQLGRHNEQFF. In DNA, the CDR3 is TGTGCCAGCAGTCTCCAGCTGGGGCGACACAATGAGCAGTTCTTC.

This chain links TRBV2 with TRBJ2-7; 10 bases agree with TRBD2. The CDR3 contains 15 residues. The germline CDR1 and CDR2 sequences are SNHLY and FYNNEI. V trimming: 6 bases; J trimming: 3 bases; junction bases outside the gene matches: 8. The CDR3 protein is CASRSSGGPIYEQYF. The CDR3 bases are TGTGCCAGCAGGTCTAGCGGGGGCCCGATCTACGAGCAGTACTTC.

CDR3 sequence: CSVERDRDGGELFF. CDR3 DNA sequence: TGCAGCGTTGAAAGAGACAGGGATGGGGGGGAGCTGTTTTTT. The chain has TRBV29-1 and TRBJ2-2; 7 bases align to TRBD1. CDR3 length: 14 amino acids. Per the germline V gene, CDR1 is SQVTM and CDR2 is ANQGSEA. The V and J ends lost 2 bases and 8 bases, in that order; junction bases with no gene match: 8.

The chain combines TRBV30 with TRBJ2-1, with D perhaps matching TRBD2 (5 bases). The CDR3 runs to 15 residues. Trimming removed 1 base at V and 4 bases at J, with 14 bases between. Germline V gene lookup returns CDR1 GTSNPN and CDR2 SVGIG (reference sequence). In nucleotides, the CDR3 is TGTGCCTGGAGTGGGTCGGGCAGGAGGTACAATGAGCAGTTCTTC. Protein: CAWSGSGRRYNEQFF.

The rearrangement links TRBV2 to TRBJ2-7; 9 bases line up with TRBD1. Germline V gene sequence: CDR1 SNHLY, CDR2 FYNNEI. CDR3 size: 14 residues. J lost 6 bases, V lost 7 bases, and 10 bases had no gene match. The CDR3: CASTPGDRVGEQYF. DNA of the CDR3: TGTGCCAGCACCCCGGGGGACAGGGTGGGCGAGCAGTACTTC. Using reference TRBV2 and TRBJ2-7 for the parts outside the CDR3, the full variable domain is EPEVTQTPSHQVTQMGQEVILRCVPISNHLYFYWYRQILGQKVEFLVSFYNNEISEKSEIFDDQFSVERPDGSNFTLKIRSTKLEDSAMYFCASTPGDRVGEQYFGPGTRLTVT.

V is TRBV18 and J is TRBJ1-1, with no clear D. CDR1 KGHSH and CDR2 LQKENI come from the germline V gene. The V and J ends lost 6 bases and 5 bases respectively, with 19 bases between them. The CDR3 totals 15 residues. The CDR3 sequence is CASSTLREGPTEAFF. CDR3 nucleotide sequence: TGTGCCAGCTCGACGCTCCGGGAGGGCCCAACTGAAGCTTTCTTT.

The CDR3 region is CASSRTGRGAGDTQYF. The CDR3, as DNA: TGTGCCAGCAGCCGAACAGGCAGGGGAGCAGGAGATACGCAGTATTTT. The chain employs TRBV7-3 and TRBJ2-3; D might be TRBD1 (6 bases). V lost 5 bases, J lost 5 bases, and 20 bases lay in between. Germline V gene data show CDR1 as SGHTA and CDR2 as FQGTGA. The CDR3 runs 16 residues.